This entry lists 4 T cell receptor beta chains sequenced from one sample in a study of cytotoxic CD8 clonotypes in ibrutinib-treated CLL. TCRdb's table, derived via immunoSEQ multiplex PCR, lists solely in-frame clones and lacks some. The table shows 300,000 or so clones, with around 66% occurring only once. Material: PBMCs, obtained after 36 months of ibrutinib treatment. Source of these receptors: a human donor with chronic lymphocytic leukemia.

A single count supports this clone. The chain joins TRBV18 to TRBJ2-5; D is possibly TRBD1 (5 bases). Germline V gene lookup returns CDR1 KGHSH and CDR2 LQKENI. V lost 4 bases and J 5 bases, leaving 14 bases between the germline ends. There are 14 residues in the CDR3. The CDR3 here is CASSLAGPRETQYF. The CDR3 coding sequence is TGTGCCAGCTCACTGGCAGGGCCCCGGGAGACCCAGTACTTC.

This clone was found a few times. Other DNA sequences from this sample encode an identical CDR3 as well. J is TRBJ1-2 and V is TRBV5-1; no definite D call. V gave up 4 bases and J gave up 5 bases, with 9 bases separating them. Germline V gene lookup returns CDR1 SGHRS and CDR2 YFSETQ. This CDR3 region has 12 residues. The CDR3 loop is CASSPAGYGYTF. CDR3 bases: TGCGCCAGCAGCCCCGCGGGGTATGGCTACACCTTC. The entire variable domain, with the rest obtained from reference TRBV5-1 and TRBJ1-2, is as follows: KAGVTQTPRYLIKTRGQQVTLSCSPISGHRSVSWYQQTPGQGLQFLFEYFSETQRNKGNFPGRFSGRQFSNSRSEMNVSTLELGDSALYLCASSPAGYGYTFGSGTRLTVV.

This clone has just a few counts. The rearrangement uses TRBV28 and TRBJ1-2, with 7 nucleotides matching TRBD1. J lost 1 base, V lost 5 bases, and 7 bases had no gene match. Germline CDR1 MDHEN, CDR2 SYDVKM. The CDR3 is made up of 15 amino acids. The CDR3 spells CASSPQGWGNYGYTF. The CDR3 DNA is TGTGCCAGCAGTCCACAGGGGTGGGGTAACTATGGCTACACCTTC.

About this clone: Other nucleotide sequences from this sample produce the same CDR3. The chain recombines TRBV5-1 with TRBJ2-1, with D possibly TRBD1 on 5 matching bases. The CDR3 is 13 residues long. Germline loops: CDR1 SGHRS, CDR2 YFSETQ. The V end was cut by 4 bases, the J end by 6 bases, with 11 bases between. The CDR3 is CASSLQGGNEQFF. The CDR3 nucleotides read TGCGCCAGCAGCCTTCAGGGTGGCAATGAGCAGTTCTTC.